This passage covers 28 T cell receptor beta chains from one sample sequenced in a study of T cells expressing NK-cell markers. TCRdb reprocessed the 5' RACE reads and stores each CDR3 protein as one record, lacking DNA. The specimen's table records about 370,000 distinct CDR3 sequences. Sample: blood T cells: a sorted CD56 or NKG2C T cell subset, CD4+ or CD8+ T cells, or bulk PBMC T cells (not recorded which). The receptors stem from a woman in her 50s in good health.

The chain carries TRBV12-3 or TRBV12-4 and TRBJ2-3; TCRdb's assignment of TRBD1 cannot be checked, as there is no DNA. CDR3 length: 14 amino acids. The CDR3 reads CASRLDRAADTQYF.

J is TRBJ2-3 and V is TRBV12-3 or TRBV12-4; TCRdb gives TRBD2 as the D gene, but with no DNA this cannot be confirmed. This CDR3 is 16 amino acids long. This chain's CDR3 is CASSSYSGRGTDTQYF.

The V call is TRBV12-3 or TRBV12-4, the J call TRBJ1-1; there is no DNA to check the TCRdb D call of TRBD1. The CDR3 has 17 residues. The CDR3 loop is CASSLAMGQGGSGKAFF.

V is TRBV12-3 or TRBV12-4 and J is TRBJ2-6. The CDR3 has 16 residues. This chain's CDR3 is CASSSDTLSGANVLTF.

J is TRBJ2-2 and V is TRBV27; TCRdb indicates TRBD2, and absent DNA this call remains unverified. Germline CDR1 reads MNHEY; CDR2 reads SMNVEV (reference sequence). This CDR3 spans 16 amino acids. The CDR3: CASSFAAGATTGELFF.

The genes are TRBV4-2 and TRBJ2-1; there is no DNA to check the TCRdb D call of TRBD2. The CDR3 loop spans 15 amino acids. Germline CDR1 is LGHNA and CDR2 is YNFKEQ. Here the CDR3 reads CASSQEGLAGSHGVF.

This chain joins TRBV20-1 and TRBJ2-1; the TRBD1 assignment by TCRdb is unverifiable without DNA. The V gene's germline CDR1 is DFQATT and CDR2 SNEGSKA (reference sequence). The CDR3 sequence is 14 residues long. The CDR3 loop reads CSARSPQGYNEQFF.

The V call is TRBV7-9, the J call TRBJ1-1; the TCRdb call, TRBD1, lacks DNA for checking. CDR1 SEHNR and CDR2 FQNEAQ come from the germline V gene (reference sequence). The CDR3 is 15 amino acids. CDR3 in amino acids: CASSLADRKDTEAFF.

The chain combines TRBV7-9 with TRBJ2-5. Germline V CDR1 and CDR2: SEHNR, FQNEAQ (reference sequence). The CDR3 has 14 residues. This chain's CDR3 is CASSLSVVLETQYF.

The chain uses TRBV5-5 and TRBJ2-5; TCRdb designates TRBD2, a call that cannot be tested without DNA. CDR3 length: 19 amino acids. Germline values: CDR1 SGHKS, CDR2 YYEKEE (reference sequence). CDR3 residues: CASSFLPLAGVSGQETQYF.

The chain links TRBV18 to TRBJ2-1; TCRdb returns TRBD2, unconfirmable since there is no DNA. Germline V lookup: CDR1 KGHSH, CDR2 LQKENI. This CDR3 contains 15 residues. The chain's CDR3 is CASSPGLAGASEQFF.

The chain couples TRBV27 to TRBJ1-2; the TRBD1 assignment by TCRdb is unverifiable without DNA. Germline assignment: CDR1 MNHEY and CDR2 SMNVEV (reference sequence). The CDR3 sequence is 13 residues long. CDR3 protein: CASSWQGANGYTF.

This CDR3 reads CASSQGLAGYEQYF. This chain links TRBV3-1 with TRBJ2-7; lacking DNA, the TRBD2 call made by TCRdb goes unchecked. This CDR3 is 14 amino acids long. The V gene's germline CDR1 is LGHDT and CDR2 YNNKEL (reference sequence).

This CDR3 reads CASSYSRGVQTQYF. The chain carries TRBV6-5 and TRBJ2-5. CDR3 length: 14 residues. Per the germline V gene, CDR1 is MNHEY and CDR2 is SVGAGI.

This sequence joins TRBV20-1 and TRBJ1-5. The germline gives CDR1 DFQATT, CDR2 SNEGSKA (reference sequence). This CDR3 has 12 residues. CDR3 in amino acids: CSAGSSNQPQHF.

The chain employs TRBV3-1 and TRBJ1-2; TCRdb names TRBD1, which stays unverified in the absence of DNA. There are 17 residues in the CDR3. Per germline, CDR1 LGHDT and CDR2 YNNKEL (reference sequence). CDR3 sequence: CASSQVRGTGKFYGYTF.

J is TRBJ1-2 and V is TRBV11-3; there is no DNA to check the TCRdb D call of TRBD1. The CDR3 runs 17 residues. CDR1 and CDR2 (germline): SGHNT, YENEEA. CDR3 residues: CASSSDSVPRYGYGYTF. The full variable domain, its missing parts supplied by reference TRBV11-3 and TRBJ1-2, is EAGVVQSPRYKIIEKKQPVAFWCNPISGHNTLYWYLQNLGQGPELLIRYENEEAVDDSQLPKDRFSAERLKGVDSTLKIQPAELGDSAVYLCASSSDSVPRYGYGYTFGSGTRLTVV.

CDR3 in amino acids: CAAGKTYNEQFF. This rearrangement joins TRBV5-1 to TRBJ2-1; TCRdb proposes TRBD1, but this gene call is untestable without DNA. This CDR3 comprises 12 residues. CDR1 and CDR2 from the germline V gene are SGHRS and YFSETQ.

This chain joins TRBV5-6 and TRBJ1-1. The CDR3 runs to 15 residues. Germline CDR1 and CDR2: SGHDT and YYEEEE. The chain's CDR3 is CASSLQGWEKTEAFF.

The gene calls are TRBV7-9 and TRBJ2-7. The V gene's germline CDR1 is SEHNR and CDR2 FQNEAQ (reference sequence). This CDR3 comprises 13 residues. CDR3 residues: CASSLFAGDEQYF.

The chain is built from TRBV7-8 and TRBJ1-1; the TCRdb call, TRBD1, lacks DNA for checking. Germline values: CDR1 SGHVS, CDR2 FQNEAQ. This CDR3 contains 14 residues. CDR3 loop: CASSFTGTGWEAFF.

The rearrangement links TRBV10-1 to TRBJ2-3. Per germline, CDR1 WNHNN and CDR2 SYGVQD (reference sequence). The CDR3 has 16 residues. The chain's CDR3 is CASSDGQSPSTDTQYF.

This chain links TRBV6-5 with TRBJ2-7; TCRdb selects TRBD2, and the lack of DNA leaves this call unchecked. Germline values: CDR1 MNHEY, CDR2 SVGAGI. The CDR3 spans 16 residues. CDR3 in amino acids: CASKRVAGEGIYEQYF.

The CDR3 sequence: CATSEWTSGSTDTQYF. This chain connects TRBV24-1 to TRBJ2-3; TCRdb picks TRBD2, but there is no DNA to check that call. CDR3 size: 16 residues. CDR1 and CDR2 from the germline V gene are KGHDR and SFDVKD.

The chain combines TRBV11-1 with TRBJ2-1; checking the TCRdb D call of TRBD2 is not possible without DNA. Germline CDR1 is SGHAT and CDR2 is FQDESV (reference sequence). The CDR3 is 18 residues long. CDR3 loop: CASSYRLAGDPVFNEQFF.

The chain joins TRBV7-8 to TRBJ2-1. This CDR3 spans 16 amino acids. Germline values: CDR1 SGHVS, CDR2 FQNEAQ. This chain's CDR3 is CASSSRAVSSYNEQFF.

The CDR3 here is CASSRGQARDGTQYF. The chain is built from TRBV7-8 and TRBJ2-3; the D gene TCRdb calls, TRBD1, cannot be checked with no DNA. The CDR3 consists of 15 residues. Germline assignment: CDR1 SGHVS and CDR2 FQNEAQ.

The chain is built from TRBV6-5 and TRBJ2-1; as DNA is missing, the TRBD2 call by TCRdb cannot be tested. CDR3 size: 16 residues. Germline V gene lookup returns CDR1 MNHEY and CDR2 SVGAGI. The CDR3: CASSYYRLAGDGEQFF.